The clone carrying this TCR beta chain has ten or more counts. This sample stems from a study of identical twins. One entry per CDR3 protein results from TCRdb running MiXCR on the 5' RACE reads. The profile shows fewer than 450,000 distinct CDR3 sequences, around 9% of them singletons. Sequencing used naive T cells sorted from blood. The source is a woman aged 45-60 years in good health.

For the CDR3, the DNA is TGTGCCAGCAAGGAGGGAACTAATGAAAAACTGTTTTTT. Protein sequence: CASKEGTNEKLFF. The chain couples TRBV7-9 to TRBJ1-4; D call uncertain. This CDR3 comprises 13 residues. CDR1 is SEHNR, CDR2 FQNEAQ, per germline (reference sequence). V gave up 7 bases and J gave up 1 base, with 7 bases separating them.